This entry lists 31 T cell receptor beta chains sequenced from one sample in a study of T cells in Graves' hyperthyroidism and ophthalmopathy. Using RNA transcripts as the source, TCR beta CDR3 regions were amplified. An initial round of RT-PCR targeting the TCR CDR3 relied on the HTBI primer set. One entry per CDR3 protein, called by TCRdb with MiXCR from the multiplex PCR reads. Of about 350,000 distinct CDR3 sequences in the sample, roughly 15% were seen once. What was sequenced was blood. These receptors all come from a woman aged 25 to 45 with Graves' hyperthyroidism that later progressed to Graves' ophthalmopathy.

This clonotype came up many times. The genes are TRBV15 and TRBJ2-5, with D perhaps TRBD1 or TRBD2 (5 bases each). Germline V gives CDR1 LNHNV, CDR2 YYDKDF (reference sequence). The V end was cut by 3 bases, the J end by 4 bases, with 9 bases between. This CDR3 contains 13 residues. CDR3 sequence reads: CATSRLGVETQYF. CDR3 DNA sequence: TGTGCCACCAGCAGGTTGGGGGTAGAGACCCAGTACTTC.

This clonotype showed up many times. The chain's CDR3 is CASSLALSGGTLTDTQYF. DNA for the CDR3: TGCGCCAGCAGCTTGGCCCTTAGCGGAGGAACACTCACAGATACGCAGTATTTT. This chain links TRBV5-1 with TRBJ2-3, with D possibly matching TRBD2 (6 bases). Trimming removed 0 bases at V and 2 bases at J, with 19 bases between. The CDR3 spans 18 residues. CDR1 and CDR2 from the germline V gene are SGHRS and YFSETQ.

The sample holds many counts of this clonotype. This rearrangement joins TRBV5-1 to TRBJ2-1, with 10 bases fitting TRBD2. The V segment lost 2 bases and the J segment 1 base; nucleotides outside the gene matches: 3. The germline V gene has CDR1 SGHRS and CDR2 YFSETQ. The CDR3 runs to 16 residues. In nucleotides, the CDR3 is TGCGCCAGCAGCTTTACTAGCGGGGTGTCCTACAATGAGCAGTTCTTC. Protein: CASSFTSGVSYNEQFF.

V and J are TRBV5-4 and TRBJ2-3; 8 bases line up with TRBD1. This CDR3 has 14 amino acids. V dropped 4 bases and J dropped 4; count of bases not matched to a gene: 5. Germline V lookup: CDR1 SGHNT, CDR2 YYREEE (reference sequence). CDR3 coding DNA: TGTGCCAGCAGCACGGACAGGGCCGCAGATACGCAGTATTTT. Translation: CASSTDRAADTQYF.

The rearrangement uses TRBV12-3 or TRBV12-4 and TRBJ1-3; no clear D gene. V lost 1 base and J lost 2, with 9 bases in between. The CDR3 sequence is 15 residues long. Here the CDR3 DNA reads TGTGCCAGCAGTTTAGGCAGCCCCCCTGGAAACACCATATATTTT. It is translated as CASSLGSPPGNTIYF.

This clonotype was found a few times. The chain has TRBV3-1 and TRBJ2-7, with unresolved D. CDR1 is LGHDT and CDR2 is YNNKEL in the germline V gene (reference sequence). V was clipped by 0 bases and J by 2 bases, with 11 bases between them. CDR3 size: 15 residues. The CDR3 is CASSQDQRPPYEQYF. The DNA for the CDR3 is TGTGCCAGCAGCCAAGATCAACGGCCGCCCTACGAGCAGTACTTC.

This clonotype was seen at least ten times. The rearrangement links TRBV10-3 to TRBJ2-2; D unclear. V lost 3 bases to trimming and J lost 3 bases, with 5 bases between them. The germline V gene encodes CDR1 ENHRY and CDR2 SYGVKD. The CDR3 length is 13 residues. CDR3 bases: TGTGCCATCAGTGATACCGACACCGGGGAGCTGTTTTTT. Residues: CAISDTDTGELFF.

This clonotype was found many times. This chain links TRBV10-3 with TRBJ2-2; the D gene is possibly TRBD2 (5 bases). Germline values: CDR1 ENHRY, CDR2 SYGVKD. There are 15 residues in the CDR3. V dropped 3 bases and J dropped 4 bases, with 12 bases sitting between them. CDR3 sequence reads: CAISDTSSGTGELFF. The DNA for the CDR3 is TGTGCCATCAGTGATACTAGTTCCGGCACCGGGGAGCTGTTTTTT.

CDR3 nucleotides: TGCAGTGCCCTCGGGACAGGAATCTACAATGAGCAGTTCTTC. Translation: CSALGTGIYNEQFF. V usage is TRBV20-1 and J usage is TRBJ2-1, with 8 nucleotides matching TRBD1. The germline V gene encodes CDR1 DFQATT and CDR2 SNEGSKA (reference sequence). The V and J ends lost 6 bases and 3 bases, in that order; junction bases with no gene match: 7. This CDR3 comprises 14 residues.

CDR3 bases: TGTGCCAGCACTCAGACAGCGAGCTCTGGAAACACCATATATTTT. Translating gives CASTQTASSGNTIYF. V gene TRBV7-9 combines with J gene TRBJ1-3; D may be TRBD1 (5 bases). The V end was cut by 7 bases, the J end by 0 bases, with 13 bases between. The CDR3 extends over 15 amino acids. Germline V lookup: CDR1 SEHNR, CDR2 FQNEAQ (reference sequence).

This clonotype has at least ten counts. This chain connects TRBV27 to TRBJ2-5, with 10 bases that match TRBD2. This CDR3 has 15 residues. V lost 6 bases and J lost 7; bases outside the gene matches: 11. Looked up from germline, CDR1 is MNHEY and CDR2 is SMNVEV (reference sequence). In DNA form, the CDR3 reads TGTGCCAGCAGCCGGGCTAGCGGGAGTATTGGGACCCAGTACTTC. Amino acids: CASSRASGSIGTQYF.

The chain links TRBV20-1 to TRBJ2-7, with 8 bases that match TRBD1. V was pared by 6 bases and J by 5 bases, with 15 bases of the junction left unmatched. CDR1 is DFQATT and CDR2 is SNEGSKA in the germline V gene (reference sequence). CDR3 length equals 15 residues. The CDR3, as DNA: TGCAGTGCCTACAGCCTAGACAGGGGTTACAACGAGCAGTACTTC. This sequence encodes CSAYSLDRGYNEQYF.

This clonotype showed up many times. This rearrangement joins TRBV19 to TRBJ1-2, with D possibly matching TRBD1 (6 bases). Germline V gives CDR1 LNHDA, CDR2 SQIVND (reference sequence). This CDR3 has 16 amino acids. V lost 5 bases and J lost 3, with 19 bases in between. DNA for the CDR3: TGTGCCAGTAGTGTCGAACGGGACAAGGCTTACTATGGCTACACCTTC. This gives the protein CASSVERDKAYYGYTF.

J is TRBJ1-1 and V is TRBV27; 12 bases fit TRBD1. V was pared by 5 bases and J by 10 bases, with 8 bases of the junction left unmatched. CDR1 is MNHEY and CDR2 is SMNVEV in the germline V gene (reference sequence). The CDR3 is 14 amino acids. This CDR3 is CASSLIGTGGLAFF. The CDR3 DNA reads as TGTGCCAGCAGTCTCATAGGGACAGGGGGCCTAGCTTTCTTT.

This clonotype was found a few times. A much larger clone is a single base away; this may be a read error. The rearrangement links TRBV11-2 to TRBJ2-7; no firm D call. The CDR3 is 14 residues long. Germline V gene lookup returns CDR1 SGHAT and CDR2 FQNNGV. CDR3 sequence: CASSPIEAPLEQCF. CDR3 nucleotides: TGTGCCAGCAGCCCCATAGAGGCCCCCCTCGAGCAGTGCTTC. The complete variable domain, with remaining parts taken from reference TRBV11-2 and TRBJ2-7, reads EAGVAQSPRYKIIEKRQSVAFWCNPISGHATLYWYQQILGQGPKLLIQFQNNGVVDDSQLPKDRFSAERLKGVDSTLKIQPAKLEDSAVYLCASSPIEAPLEQCFGPGTRLTVT.

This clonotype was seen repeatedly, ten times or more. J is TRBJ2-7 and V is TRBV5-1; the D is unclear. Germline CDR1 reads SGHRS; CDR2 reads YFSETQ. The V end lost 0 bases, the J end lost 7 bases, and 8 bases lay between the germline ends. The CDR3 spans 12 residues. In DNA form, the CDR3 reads TGCGCCAGCAGCTTGGATTACAGAGAGCAGTACTTC. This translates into CASSLDYREQYF.

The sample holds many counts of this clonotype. CDR3 coding DNA: TGTGCCAGCAGTTTTCGCTTTTTTCGCTCTGGAAACACCATATATTTT. It yields the protein CASSFRFFRSGNTIYF. The J gene is TRBJ1-3, the V gene TRBV28; D uncertain. The CDR3 is 16 amino acids. CDR1 and CDR2 (germline): MDHEN, SYDVKM. V dropped 3 bases and J dropped 0 bases, with 12 bases sitting between them.

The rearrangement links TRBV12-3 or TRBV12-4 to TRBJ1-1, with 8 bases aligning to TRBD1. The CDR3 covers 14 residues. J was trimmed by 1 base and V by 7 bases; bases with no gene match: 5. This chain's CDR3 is CASNPGGGNTEAFF. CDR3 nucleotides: TGTGCCAGCAACCCAGGGGGCGGGAACACTGAAGCTTTCTTT.

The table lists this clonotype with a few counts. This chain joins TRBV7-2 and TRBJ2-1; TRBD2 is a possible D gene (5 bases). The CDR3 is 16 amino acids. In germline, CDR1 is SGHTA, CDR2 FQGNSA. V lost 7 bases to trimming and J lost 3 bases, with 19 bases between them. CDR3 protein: CASTPRATDLYNEQFF. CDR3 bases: TGTGCCAGCACACCGAGGGCAACTGACCTCTACAATGAGCAGTTCTTC.

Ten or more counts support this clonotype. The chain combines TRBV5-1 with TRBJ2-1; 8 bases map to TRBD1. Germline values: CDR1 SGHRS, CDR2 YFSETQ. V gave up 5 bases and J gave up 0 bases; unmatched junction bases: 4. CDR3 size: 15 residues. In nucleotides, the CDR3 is TGCGCCAGCAGTACAGGGGGAAGCTCCTACAATGAGCAGTTCTTC. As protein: CASSTGGSSYNEQFF.

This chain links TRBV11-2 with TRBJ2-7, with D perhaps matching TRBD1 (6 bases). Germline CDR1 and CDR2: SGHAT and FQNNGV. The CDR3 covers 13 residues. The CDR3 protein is CAVHGGATYEQYF. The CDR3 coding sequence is TGTGCTGTGCATGGGGGCGCAACCTACGAGCAGTACTTC.

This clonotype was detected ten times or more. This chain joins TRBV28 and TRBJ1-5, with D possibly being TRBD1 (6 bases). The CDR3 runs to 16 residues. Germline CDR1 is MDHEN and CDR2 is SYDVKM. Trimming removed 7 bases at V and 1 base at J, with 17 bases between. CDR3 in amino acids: CASIPTPGASNQPQHF. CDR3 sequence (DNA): TGTGCCAGCATCCCGACCCCGGGGGCGAGCAATCAGCCCCAGCATTTT.

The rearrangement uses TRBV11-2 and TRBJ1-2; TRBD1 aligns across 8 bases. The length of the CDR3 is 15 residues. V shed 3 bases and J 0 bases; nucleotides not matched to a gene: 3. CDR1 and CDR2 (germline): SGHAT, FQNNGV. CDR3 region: CASSFGQGTNYGYTF. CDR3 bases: TGTGCCAGCAGCTTTGGACAGGGAACTAACTATGGCTACACCTTC.

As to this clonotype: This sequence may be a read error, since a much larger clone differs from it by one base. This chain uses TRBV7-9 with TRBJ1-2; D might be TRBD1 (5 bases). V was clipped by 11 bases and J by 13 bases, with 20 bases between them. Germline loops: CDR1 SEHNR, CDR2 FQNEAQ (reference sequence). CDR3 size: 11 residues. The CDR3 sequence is CAGTTGLVSTF. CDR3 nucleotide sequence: TGTGCCGGCACCACGGGACTGGTTAGCACCTTC.

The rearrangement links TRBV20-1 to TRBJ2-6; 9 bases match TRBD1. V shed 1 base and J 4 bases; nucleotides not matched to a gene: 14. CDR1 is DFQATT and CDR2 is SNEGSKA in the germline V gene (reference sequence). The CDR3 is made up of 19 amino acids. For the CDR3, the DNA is TGCAGTGCTAGAGCCGCACCGGGACAGGGAGGGTCGGGGGCCAACGTCCTGACTTTC. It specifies CSARAAPGQGGSGANVLTF.

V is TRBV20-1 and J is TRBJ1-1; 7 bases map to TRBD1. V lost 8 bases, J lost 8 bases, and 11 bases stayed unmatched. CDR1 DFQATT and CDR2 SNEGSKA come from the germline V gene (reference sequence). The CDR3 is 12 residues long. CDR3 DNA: TGCAGTTCGGGACAGAATGTAGGAGAAGCTTTCTTT. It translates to CSSGQNVGEAFF.

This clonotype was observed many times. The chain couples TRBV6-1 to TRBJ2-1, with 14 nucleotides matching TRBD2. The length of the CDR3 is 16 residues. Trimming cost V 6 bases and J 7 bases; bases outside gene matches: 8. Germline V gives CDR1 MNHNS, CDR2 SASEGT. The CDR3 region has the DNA TGTGCCAGCAGCCTCGGACTAGCGGGAGGAGGGAATGAGCAGTTCTTC. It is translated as CASSLGLAGGGNEQFF.

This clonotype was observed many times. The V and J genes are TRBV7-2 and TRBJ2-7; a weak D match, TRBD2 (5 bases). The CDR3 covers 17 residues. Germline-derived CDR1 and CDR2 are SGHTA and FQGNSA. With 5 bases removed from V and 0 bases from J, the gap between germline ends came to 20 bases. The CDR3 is CASSQRPGSWGSYEQYF. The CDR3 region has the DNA TGTGCCAGCAGCCAACGCCCGGGATCCTGGGGCTCCTACGAGCAGTACTTC.

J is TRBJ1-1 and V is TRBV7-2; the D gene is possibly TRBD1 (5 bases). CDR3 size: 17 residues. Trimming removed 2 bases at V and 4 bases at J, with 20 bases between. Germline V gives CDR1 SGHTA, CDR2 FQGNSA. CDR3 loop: CASSLRDLRVRGTEAFF. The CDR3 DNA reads TGTGCCAGCAGCTTACGGGACTTGAGGGTGAGGGGCACTGAAGCTTTCTTT.

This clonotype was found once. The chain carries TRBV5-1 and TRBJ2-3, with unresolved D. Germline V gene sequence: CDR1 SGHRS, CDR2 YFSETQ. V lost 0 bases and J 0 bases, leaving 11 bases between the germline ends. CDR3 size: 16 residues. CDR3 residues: CASSLAGLTSTDTQYF. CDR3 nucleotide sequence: TGCGCCAGCAGCTTGGCAGGTCTTACTAGCACAGATACGCAGTATTTT.

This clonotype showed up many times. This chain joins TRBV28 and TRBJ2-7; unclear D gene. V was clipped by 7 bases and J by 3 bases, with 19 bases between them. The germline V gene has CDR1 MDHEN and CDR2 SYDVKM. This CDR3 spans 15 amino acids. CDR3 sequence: CASIRYGRIGYEQYF. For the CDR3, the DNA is TGTGCCAGCATTCGGTACGGCAGGATCGGCTACGAGCAGTACTTC.